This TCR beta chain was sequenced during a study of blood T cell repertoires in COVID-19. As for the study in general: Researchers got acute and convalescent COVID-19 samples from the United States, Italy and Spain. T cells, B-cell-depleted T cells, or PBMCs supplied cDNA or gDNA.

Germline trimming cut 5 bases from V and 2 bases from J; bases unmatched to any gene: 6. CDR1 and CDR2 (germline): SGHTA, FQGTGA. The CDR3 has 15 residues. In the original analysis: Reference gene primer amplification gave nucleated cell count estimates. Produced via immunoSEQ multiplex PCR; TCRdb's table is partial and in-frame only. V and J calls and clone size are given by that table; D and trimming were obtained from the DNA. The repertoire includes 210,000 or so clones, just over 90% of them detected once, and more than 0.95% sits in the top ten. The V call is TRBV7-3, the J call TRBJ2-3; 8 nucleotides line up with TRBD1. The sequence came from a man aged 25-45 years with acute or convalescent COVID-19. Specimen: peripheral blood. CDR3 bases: TGTGCCAGCAGCCTGAGGACAGGGTACACAGATACGCAGTATTTT. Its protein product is CASSLRTGYTDTQYF.